This T cell receptor beta chain derives from a study of T cell responses to AZD1222 COVID-19 vaccine. About the study: Pooled samples include second doses given at about 4 or 12 weeks.

Note on this clone: What it binds is unknown.

Assay: immunoSEQ multiplex PCR; the TCRdb copy retains only in-frame clones and omits some. The sample includes some 150,000 clones, approximately 94% seen only once; the top ten take about 3%. Trimming left V 4 bases short and J 5 bases short, with 18 bases between. Looked up from germline, CDR1 is SGHNT and CDR2 is YYREEE (reference sequence). The CDR3 is 15 amino acids. General study points: Sampling captured repertoires only after the peak T cell response. Vaccine-associated CD4 TCRs ranged over spike, dominating at 160-218 and 743-854. Donor demographics were predominantly white British with a female majority; clonal diversity may be underestimated.

The V and J genes are TRBV5-4 and TRBJ1-1; maybe TRBD1 (5 bases). This sequence originates from an adult in good health. Sequenced here: peripheral blood, sampled on day 0 of AZD1222 vaccination. The CDR3 spells CASSPSARVGTEAFF. In DNA form, the CDR3 reads TGTGCCAGCAGCCCCAGCGCCAGGGTTGGAACTGAAGCTTTCTTT.